This entry is about one T cell receptor (beta chain). TCRdb keeps only in-frame clones here, not all; method: immunoSEQ multiplex PCR. This table has 90,000 to 120,000 clones, about 92% appearing once. This specimen belongs to a study of T cell changes during pregnancy in multiple sclerosis. CDR1 is SGHNT and CDR2 is YYREEE in the germline V gene (reference sequence). V dropped 7 bases and J dropped 6; count of bases not matched to a gene: 10. This CDR3 has 14 amino acids. This specimen consisted of peripheral blood, obtained in the second trimester of pregnancy. The chain carries TRBV5-4 and TRBJ1-2, with 9 bases matching TRBD1. The TCR sequence derives from a female donor with multiple sclerosis, enrolled in a pregnancy study. The CDR3 region has the DNA TGTGCCAGCGGGACTACCGGGACAGGGAATGGCTACACCTTC. It translates to CASGTTGTGNGYTF.